The next 25 T cell receptor beta chains were all read from a single sample in a study of yellow fever vaccine responses in identical twins. TCRdb used MiXCR to reprocess the RT-PCR reads, holding one entry per CDR3 protein. The sample contains some 2,500 distinct CDR3 sequences, roughly nine tenths of which appear only once. Sequenced here: T cells from blood (PBMCs), unsorted or a sorted subset (not recorded which), sampled before or after yellow fever vaccination (not recorded which). These receptors were taken from a young woman who received the yellow fever vaccine.

V and J are TRBV30 and TRBJ1-4; D is unclear. CDR1 and CDR2 from the germline V gene are GTSNPN and SVGIG (reference sequence). Trimming cost V 0 bases and J 0 bases, with 11 bases left between them. The CDR3 length is 16 residues. The CDR3 bases are TGTGCCTGGAGTGTACGTTCAGAAGCAACTAATGAAAAACTGTTTTTT. Translating it yields CAWSVRSEATNEKLFF.

This chain connects TRBV10-3 to TRBJ2-3; D remains ambiguous. The germline V gene has CDR1 ENHRY and CDR2 SYGVKD. The V and J ends lost 10 bases and 1 base respectively, with 12 bases between them. The CDR3 is 13 amino acids. For the CDR3, the DNA is TGTGCCACCGCCCTTGGGGGCACAGATACGCAGTATTTT. Translated: CATALGGTDTQYF.

The V gene is TRBV5-1, the J gene TRBJ2-7, with 11 bases fitting TRBD2. Germline V gives CDR1 SGHRS, CDR2 YFSETQ. The CDR3 runs 15 residues. The trim removed 3 bases at V and 4 bases at J, leaving 6 bases unmatched. The CDR3 DNA is TGCGCCAGCAGCTCAGGAACTAGCGGGAGTTACGAGCAGTACTTC. It yields the protein CASSSGTSGSYEQYF.

V usage is TRBV15 and J usage is TRBJ2-5, with 7 positions matching TRBD2. V shed 3 bases and J 5 bases; nucleotides not matched to a gene: 9. Germline V gene data show CDR1 as LNHNV and CDR2 as YYDKDF (reference sequence). The length of the CDR3 is 15 residues. The CDR3 DNA sequence: TGTGCCACCAGCAGTCCCCTGGGAGGGATTGAGACCCAGTACTTC. Protein: CATSSPLGGIETQYF.

V is TRBV4-1 and J is TRBJ1-5, with D hard to call. Trimming cost V 4 bases and J 3 bases, with 16 bases left between them. CDR1 and CDR2 from the germline V gene are MGHRA and YSYEKL. The CDR3 extends over 16 amino acids. CDR3 bases: TGCGCCAGCAGCCCCGTTACCACCTCCCTCAATCAGCCCCAGCATTTT. Its translation: CASSPVTTSLNQPQHF.

The rearrangement links TRBV4-2 to TRBJ2-3, with 10 bases identical to TRBD2. Germline-derived CDR1 and CDR2 are LGHNA and YNFKEQ. The J segment lost 5 bases and the V segment lost 6 bases, leaving 8 bases of the junction unmatched. This CDR3 is built from 15 residues. The CDR3 DNA is TGTGCCAGCAGTCACAGATCTAGCGGGGGAGATACGCAGTATTTT. Translating gives CASSHRSSGGDTQYF.

The rearrangement uses TRBV28 and TRBJ2-5, with 8 nucleotides matching TRBD1. The germline gives CDR1 MDHEN, CDR2 SYDVKM. V dropped 5 bases and J dropped 2; count of bases not matched to a gene: 7. The CDR3 is made up of 15 amino acids. The CDR3 region is CASSGQGKTQETQYF. In DNA form, the CDR3 reads TGTGCCAGCAGTGGACAGGGTAAAACTCAAGAGACCCAGTACTTC.

The chain links TRBV28 to TRBJ2-4; D gene unclear. V lost 5 bases and J 7 bases, leaving 15 bases between the germline ends. The CDR3 is 14 amino acids. Germline CDR1 is MDHEN and CDR2 is SYDVKM. CDR3 nucleotides: TGTGCCAGCAGTGTGTTCCCCAAAGGGAACATTCAGTACTTC. Its translation is CASSVFPKGNIQYF.

The chain employs TRBV6-5 and TRBJ1-5, with no clear D. CDR1 and CDR2 from the germline V gene are MNHEY and SVGAGI. V gave up 2 bases and J gave up 7 bases, with 9 bases separating them. This CDR3 contains 13 residues. The CDR3 loop reads CASSYREGQPQHF. In DNA form, the CDR3 reads TGTGCCAGCAGTTACAGGGAAGGCCAGCCCCAGCATTTT.

The chain links TRBV11-3 to TRBJ2-1; 7 bases line up with TRBD1. This CDR3 region has 14 residues. With 0 bases clipped from V and 7 bases from J, the junction kept 3 bases outside the gene matches. The germline V gene encodes CDR1 SGHNT and CDR2 YENEEA. CDR3 bases: TGTGCCAGCAGCTTAGAAGGGGGCTTGAATGAGCAGTTCTTC. This sequence encodes CASSLEGGLNEQFF.

V and J are TRBV4-1 and TRBJ2-7, with TRBD2 matching 7 bases. J gave up 0 bases and V 4 bases, and 6 bases lay outside the gene matches. CDR3 length: 15 amino acids. Germline CDR1 and CDR2: MGHRA and YSYEKL. This CDR3 reads CASSRAGPGSYEQYF. CDR3 in DNA: TGCGCCAGCAGCCGAGCGGGACCAGGCTCCTACGAGCAGTACTTC.

V usage is TRBV6-5 and J usage is TRBJ2-7, with a tentative D call TRBD2 (5 bases). The V and J ends lost 2 bases and 7 bases respectively, with 9 bases between them. The V gene's germline CDR1 is MNHEY and CDR2 SVGAGI. The CDR3 loop spans 12 amino acids. The CDR3 protein is CASSYAGNEQYF. CDR3 bases: TGTGCCAGCAGTTACGCCGGGAATGAGCAGTACTTC.

The chain's CDR3 is CASSSGDTDTQYF. The CDR3 region has the DNA TGTGCCAGCAGCTCAGGGGACACAGATACGCAGTATTTT. V is TRBV7-1 and J is TRBJ2-3; no clear D. TRBV7-1 is assigned to the ORF class and has an uncertain function. Deletions cut 1 base from V and 2 bases from J, with 4 bases between. CDR3 length: 13 residues.

In this sample, this clonotype turned up once. The V and J genes are TRBV2 and TRBJ2-1; D possibly corresponds to TRBD1 (5 bases). Germline CDR1 is SNHLY and CDR2 is FYNNEI. V was clipped by 5 bases and J by 9 bases, with 8 bases between them. The CDR3 runs to 11 residues. The CDR3 DNA follows: TGTGCCAGCAGTAAAGGGGTTGAGCAGTTCTTC. As protein: CASSKGVEQFF. The whole variable domain, remainder taken from reference TRBV2 and TRBJ2-1, is EPEVTQTPSHQVTQMGQEVILRCVPISNHLYFYWYRQILGQKVEFLVSFYNNEISEKSEIFDDQFSVERPDGSNFTLKIRSTKLEDSAMYFCASSKGVEQFFGPGTRLTVL.

This chain joins TRBV11-2 and TRBJ2-7; 14 nucleotides agree with TRBD2. Germline trimming cut 5 bases from V and 7 bases from J; bases unmatched to any gene: 10. In germline, CDR1 is SGHAT, CDR2 FQNNGV. CDR3 length: 16 amino acids. CDR3 residues: CASSPKTSGRAQEQYF. The CDR3 coding sequence is TGTGCCAGCAGCCCCAAGACTAGCGGGAGGGCCCAGGAGCAGTACTTC.

The V call is TRBV4-1, the J call TRBJ2-1, with 9 bases that match TRBD2. CDR1 is MGHRA and CDR2 is YSYEKL in the germline V gene. This CDR3 spans 15 amino acids. V dropped 0 bases and J dropped 7; count of bases not matched to a gene: 4. This CDR3 is CASSQDSGSLNEQFF. The CDR3 region has the DNA TGCGCCAGCAGCCAAGATAGCGGGAGTTTAAATGAGCAGTTCTTC.

J is TRBJ2-1 and V is TRBV5-1; D unresolved. The V end was cut by 1 base, the J end by 0 bases, with 20 bases between. The germline gives CDR1 SGHRS, CDR2 YFSETQ. This CDR3 is built from 19 residues. The CDR3 coding sequence is TGCGCCAGCAGCTTGACCGTATCGACTCTCTCGAGCTCCTACAATGAGCAGTTCTTC. Encoded protein: CASSLTVSTLSSSYNEQFF.

The chain carries TRBV4-2 and TRBJ2-7; 9 bases fit TRBD1. Germline V gene data show CDR1 as LGHNA and CDR2 as YNFKEQ. The CDR3 is 15 amino acids. V lost 3 bases, J lost 1 base, and 4 bases stayed unmatched. In DNA form, the CDR3 reads TGTGCCAGCAGCCAGAGACAGGGGGAATCCTACGAGCAGTACTTC. Amino acid sequence: CASSQRQGESYEQYF.

The rearrangement links TRBV11-2 to TRBJ2-2; D remains ambiguous. Trimming left V 5 bases short and J 4 bases short, with 20 bases between. The germline gives CDR1 SGHAT, CDR2 FQNNGV. The CDR3 is made up of 17 amino acids. The CDR3 protein is CASSPSVRGELTGELFF. The DNA of the CDR3 is TGTGCCAGCAGCCCATCGGTCCGTGGCGAGCTCACCGGGGAGCTGTTTTTT.

This clonotype was observed a handful of times. This sequence joins TRBV6-4 and TRBJ2-3, with D possibly being TRBD2 (6 bases). This CDR3 comprises 13 residues. Germline V CDR1 and CDR2: MRHNA, SNTAGT. The V and J ends lost 5 bases and 0 bases respectively, with 6 bases between them. The CDR3 here is CASSSGSTDTQYF. CDR3 in DNA: TGTGCCAGCAGTAGCGGGAGCACAGATACGCAGTATTTT.

The V call is TRBV20-1, the J call TRBJ1-2; D is unclear. The germline V gene encodes CDR1 DFQATT and CDR2 SNEGSKA (reference sequence). V lost 8 bases and J lost 8, with 6 bases in between. The length of the CDR3 is 8 residues. This CDR3 reads CSPRGYTF. DNA for the CDR3: TGCAGTCCGCGGGGCTACACCTTC.

This chain links TRBV3-1 with TRBJ2-7; TRBD1 agrees at 10 bases. This CDR3 comprises 14 residues. V trimming: 4 bases; J trimming: 2 bases; junction bases outside the gene matches: 2. Looked up from germline, CDR1 is LGHDT and CDR2 is YNNKEL (reference sequence). CDR3 sequence reads: CASSRGQGAYEQYF. In nucleotides, the CDR3 is TGTGCCAGCAGCCGCGGACAGGGGGCCTACGAGCAGTACTTC.

V usage is TRBV6-4 and J usage is TRBJ2-7, with D hard to call. The germline V and J ends were trimmed by 8 bases and 0 bases, with 11 bases remaining between them. Germline CDR1 is MRHNA and CDR2 is SNTAGT. The CDR3 totals 13 residues. Written as DNA, the CDR3 is TGTGCCAGCGGAGACATGTTCTCCTACGAGCAGTACTTC. The encoded protein is CASGDMFSYEQYF.

This chain joins TRBV30 and TRBJ1-3; 10 bases are a match to TRBD1. The CDR3 is made up of 15 amino acids. The germline CDR1 and CDR2 sequences are GTSNPN and SVGIG (reference sequence). V shed 1 base and J 0 bases; nucleotides not matched to a gene: 0. Written as DNA, the CDR3 is TGTGCCTGGAGTGGGACAGGGGGCTCTGGAAACACCATATATTTT. Translation: CAWSGTGGSGNTIYF.

The rearrangement links TRBV6-1 to TRBJ2-3; D may be TRBD2 (6 bases). The CDR3 totals 15 residues. The V end was cut by 5 bases, the J end by 4 bases, with 16 bases between. Germline V gene data show CDR1 as MNHNS and CDR2 as SASEGT. The CDR3 nucleotides read TGTGCCAGCAGTCAATACTCCCCGGGGGCAGATACGCAGTATTTT. Translating gives CASSQYSPGADTQYF.